The rows below give T cell receptor beta chains drawn from one sample of a study of blood T cell repertoires in COVID-19. The table came from immunoSEQ multiplex PCR; TCRdb's copy has only in-frame clones and leaves some out. There are roughly 260,000 clones in the sample; roughly 84% occur only once, and roughly 3.1% lies in the top ten. The sequencing sample was made of peripheral blood. These receptors originate from a woman younger than 35 with acute or convalescent COVID-19. Each CDR3 is given with its conserved first and last residue. A D gene is named only where the DNA matches it firmly. The listing skips clone size in some rows; elsewhere it reads once, few, many or a size class.

>TRBD2|TRBJ2-3|TRBV12-5|-
TGTGCTAGTGGTTTTCTAGCGGGAACGATCCCAGATACGCAGTATTTT
CASGFLAGTIPDTQYF
>-|TRBJ2-1|TRBV7-8|-
TGTGCCAGCAAAAATACAGGGTCCACAAGAGGTGAGCAGTTCTTC
CASKNTGSTRGEQFF
>TRBD1|TRBJ2-7|TRBV19|-
TGTGCCAGTAGCGCCGGGACAGGGGTTTACGAGCAGTACTTC
CASSAGTGVYEQYF
>-|TRBJ2-6|TRBV28|-
TGTGCCAGCTCCTTTTTTTCGGTGGCCAACGTCCTGACTTTC
CASSFFSVANVLTF
>-|TRBJ2-7|TRBV9|-
TGTGCCAGCAGCGTAGTGGGCGGGTCCTACGAGCAGTACTTC
CASSVVGGSYEQYF
>-|TRBJ1-5|TRBV5-6|few
TGTGCCAGCAGCTTGATGGCGGGGGCCCTCAATCAGCCCCAGCATTTT
CASSLMAGALNQPQHF
>-|TRBJ1-2|TRBV30|-
TGTGCCTGGAGCCCTGGGCCCCGTTTC
CAWSPGPRF
>-|TRBJ2-7|TRBV27|-
TGTGCCAGCAGTACGGGAGCATACGAGCAGTACTTC
CASSTGAYEQYF
>-|TRBJ1-5|TRBV19|-
TGTGCCAGTAGCCGAGTTGGCAATCAGCCCCAGCATTTT
CASSRVGNQPQHF
>TRBD1|TRBJ1-2|TRBV27|-
TGTGCCAGCAGTCCAATGCCGGGACAGGGGAATGGCTACACCTTC
CASSPMPGQGNGYTF
>-|TRBJ1-1|TRBV7-9|few
TGTGCCAGCAGCTTAGGGCTGGCGAACACTGAAGCTTTCTTT
CASSLGLANTEAFF
>TRBD1|TRBJ1-4|TRBV2|-
TGTGCCAGCATTGGACAGGGGTTGGAAAAACTGTTTTTT
CASIGQGLEKLFF
>-|TRBJ1-5|TRBV28|-
TGTGCCAGCAGTACTCCCACCACAGGGCCCAATCAGCCCCAGCATTTT
CASSTPTTGPNQPQHF
>-|TRBJ2-1|TRBV24-1|-
TGTGCCACCAGTGATTTTAACGCGAATGAGCAGTTCTTC
CATSDFNANEQFF
>-|TRBJ1-2|TRBV5-1|-
TGCGCCAGCACCGTGGTGGGTGACGGGGGTGGCTACACCTTC
CASTVVGDGGGYTF
>-|TRBJ1-1|TRBV6-5|-
TGTGCCACCCAAGAAAACAGAGAAGCTTTCTTT
CATQENREAFF
>TRBD2|TRBJ2-7|TRBV6-1|-
TGTGCCAGCAGAATCGAGCGGGGCTACGAGCAGTACTTC
CASRIERGYEQYF
>-|TRBJ2-5|TRBV29-1|-
TGCAGCGTTAGGGGGGGCTGGATGGAGACCCAGTACTTC
CSVRGGWMETQYF
>-|TRBJ1-1|TRBV5-6|-
TGTGCCAGCAGCGAGGCGGCGGTTGAAGCTTTCTTT
CASSEAAVEAFF
>-|TRBJ1-2|TRBV2|-
TGTGCCAGCACCCGCCGAGCGGGCTACACCTTC
CASTRRAGYTF
>TRBD1|TRBJ2-7|TRBV6-5|-
TGTGCCAGCAGCCACGGGACAGGGGATTTCTACGAGCAGTACTTC
CASSHGTGDFYEQYF
>-|TRBJ1-1|TRBV5-5|-
TGTGCCAGCAGCTCCCACTCCGCGGGGATGGGCACTGAAGCTTTCTTT
CASSSHSAGMGTEAFF
>-|TRBJ2-7|TRBV7-2|once
TGTGCCAGTGGGATAGCGTCCGAGCAGTACTTC
CASGIASEQYF
>TRBD1|TRBJ2-5|TRBV19|-
TGTGCCAGTAGTCAGGGGGCAGGAGGAGAGACCCAGTACTTC
CASSQGAGGETQYF
>TRBD1|TRBJ1-5|TRBV19|once
TGTGCCAGTACCAAGACAGGGGGCGCGTCGGTTCAGCCCCAGCATTTT
CASTKTGGASVQPQHF
>TRBD1|TRBJ1-1|TRBV28|-
TGTGCCAGCAGTCAATGGACAGGGGAGAACACTGAAGCTTTCTTT
CASSQWTGENTEAFF
>-|TRBJ1-2|TRBV5-1|few
TGCGCCAGCAGCCACGGGGAGCCTCTCACTAGGGGCTACACCTTC
CASSHGEPLTRGYTF
>TRBD2|TRBJ2-1|TRBV9|-
TGTGCCAGCAGCGCGACTAGCGACTTCTACAATGAGCAGTTCTTC
CASSATSDFYNEQFF
>-|TRBJ2-7|TRBV6-1|-
TGTGCCAGCAGTGAGGACAGGGACTATGTCTACGAGCAGTACTTC
CASSEDRDYVYEQYF
>TRBD1|TRBJ1-2|TRBV29-1|-
TGCAGCGTACTTACAGGGGCCTCCTATGGCTACACCTTC
CSVLTGASYGYTF
>TRBD2|TRBJ2-7|TRBV29-1|-
TGCAGCGTGGCCCTAGCGGACTCCTACGAGCAGTACTTC
CSVALADSYEQYF
>-|TRBJ1-2|TRBV4-1|-
TGCGCCACCGCGAAAGAAATTAACTATGGCTACACCTTC
CATAKEINYGYTF
>-|TRBJ1-4|TRBV5-5|-
TGTGCCAGCGCGGGGGTAACTAATGAAAAACTGTTTTTT
CASAGVTNEKLFF
>TRBD2|TRBJ2-3|TRBV7-8|-
TGTGCCAGCAGAACTAGCGGGAGTGGGACAGATACGCAGTATTTT
CASRTSGSGTDTQYF
>-|TRBJ2-3|TRBV27|-
TGTGCCAGCAGGGACAGCCAACGACTCACAGATACGCAGTATTTT
CASRDSQRLTDTQYF
>TRBD1|TRBJ1-6|TRBV19|-
TGTGCCAGTAGTGCTCCGACAGGGAGGAATTCACCCCTCCACTTT
CASSAPTGRNSPLHF
>-|TRBJ1-3|TRBV6-5|-
TGTGCCAGCAGTTACTCCCGGGACAAGGGAAACACCATATATTTT
CASSYSRDKGNTIYF
>TRBD2|TRBJ2-3|TRBV5-4|-
TGTGCCAGCAGCCCCGCGGGACTAGCGGCTAGCACAGATACGCAGTATTTT
CASSPAGLAASTDTQYF
>TRBD1|TRBJ2-5|TRBV7-6|-
TGTGCCAGCAGCTCTCAACAGGGGTACCAAGAGACCCAGTACTTC
CASSSQQGYQETQYF
>TRBD1|TRBJ2-5|TRBV11-2|-
TGTGCCAGCAGCTCAGGGGGCGGTCGGGAGACCCAGTACTTC
CASSSGGGRETQYF
>-|TRBJ2-2|TRBV5-4|-
TGTGCCAGCAGCCGGGACACGGAAATACCGAACACCGGGGAGCTGTTTTTT
CASSRDTEIPNTGELFF
>-|TRBJ1-4|TRBV4-3|-
TGCGCCAGCAGCCACTCGACAGGCGTAAATGAAAAACTGTTTTTT
CASSHSTGVNEKLFF
>-|TRBJ2-7|TRBV6-1|few
TGTGCCAGCAGTGAAGTCTTACCGAGCTCCTACGAGCAGTACTTC
CASSEVLPSSYEQYF
>-|TRBJ1-4|TRBV3-1/TRBV3-2|-
TGTGCCAGCAGCCAAGAATGGTGGGCCGCTAATGAAAAACTGTTTTTT
CASSQEWWAANEKLFF
>TRBD1|TRBJ1-2|TRBV10-3|once
TGTGCCATCAGCCAGGGAGACAGGGGGGCCTATGGCTACACCTTC
CAISQGDRGAYGYTF